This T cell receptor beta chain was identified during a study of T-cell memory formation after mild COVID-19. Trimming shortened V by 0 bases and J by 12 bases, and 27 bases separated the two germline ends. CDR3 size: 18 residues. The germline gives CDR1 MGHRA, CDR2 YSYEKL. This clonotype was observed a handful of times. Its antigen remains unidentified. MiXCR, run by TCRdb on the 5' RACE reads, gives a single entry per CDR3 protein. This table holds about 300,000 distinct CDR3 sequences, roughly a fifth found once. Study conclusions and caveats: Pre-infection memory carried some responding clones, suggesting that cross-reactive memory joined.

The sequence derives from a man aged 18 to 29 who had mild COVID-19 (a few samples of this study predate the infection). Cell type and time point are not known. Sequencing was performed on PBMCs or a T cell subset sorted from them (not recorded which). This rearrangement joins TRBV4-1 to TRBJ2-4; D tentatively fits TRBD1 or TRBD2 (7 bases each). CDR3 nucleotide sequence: TGCGCCAGCAGCCAAGAACCCGTGGGGGGGGACAGTTTTTTATATCAGTACTTC. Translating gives CASSQEPVGGDSFLYQYF.